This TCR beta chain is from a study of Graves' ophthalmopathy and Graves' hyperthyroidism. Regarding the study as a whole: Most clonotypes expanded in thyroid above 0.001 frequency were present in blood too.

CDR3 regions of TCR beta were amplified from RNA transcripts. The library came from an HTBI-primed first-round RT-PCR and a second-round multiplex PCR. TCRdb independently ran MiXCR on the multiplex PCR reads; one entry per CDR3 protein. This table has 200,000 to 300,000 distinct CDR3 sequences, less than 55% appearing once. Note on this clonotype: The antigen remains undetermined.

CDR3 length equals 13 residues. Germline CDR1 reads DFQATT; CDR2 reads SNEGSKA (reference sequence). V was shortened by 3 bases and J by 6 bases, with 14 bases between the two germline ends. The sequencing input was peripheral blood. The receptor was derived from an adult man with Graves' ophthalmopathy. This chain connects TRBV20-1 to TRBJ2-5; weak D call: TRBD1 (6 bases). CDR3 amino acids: CSASLQGWKTQYF. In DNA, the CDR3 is TGCAGTGCTAGTCTACAGGGTTGGAAGACCCAGTACTTC.